Listed here are 25 T cell receptor beta chains from one sample, sequenced in a study of blood T cell repertoires in COVID-19. The repertoire was sequenced with immunoSEQ multiplex PCR; TCRdb's copy has only in-frame clones and lacks some. This sample carries 130,000 to 150,000 clones, about 90% of them seen once, and the ten largest clones take 10% to 13%. Sample: peripheral blood. The receptor source for this set is a man between 50 and 59 years old with active or convalescent COVID-19.

The rearrangement links TRBV6-5 to TRBJ1-1, with TRBD1 identical over 8 bases. V dropped 4 bases and J dropped 0; count of bases not matched to a gene: 4. The CDR3 totals 15 residues. The germline CDR1 and CDR2 sequences are MNHEY and SVGAGI. This CDR3 reads CASSSPGQVNTEAFF. The CDR3 DNA reads TGTGCCAGCAGTTCTCCGGGACAGGTGAACACTGAAGCTTTCTTT.

The rearrangement links TRBV3-1 (or the pseudogene TRBV3-2) to TRBJ2-7; 11 nucleotides match TRBD2. This CDR3 region has 14 residues. CDR1 and CDR2 (germline): LGHDT, YNNKEL (reference sequence). The J segment lost 3 bases and the V segment lost 4 bases, leaving 2 bases of the junction unmatched. CDR3 sequence: CASSLGTSGYEQYF. DNA of the CDR3: TGTGCCAGCAGCCTCGGGACTAGCGGCTACGAGCAGTACTTC.

The chain employs TRBV14 and TRBJ2-7; D possibly corresponds to TRBD1 (5 bases). The CDR3 length is 14 residues. Germline assignment: CDR1 SGHDN and CDR2 FVKESK. V shed 0 bases and J shed 3 bases, with 9 bases lying between them. CDR3 nucleotide sequence: TGTGCCAGCAGCCAAGAGGCAGGGAACTACGAGCAGTACTTC. Protein: CASSQEAGNYEQYF.

This clone was seen a handful of times. CDR3 nucleotide sequence: TGTGCCAGCAGTGGGTCGGCCAGGGGGAACACTGAAGCTTTCTTT. Its protein is CASSGSARGNTEAFF. This chain connects TRBV28 to TRBJ1-1; D possibly corresponds to TRBD1 (6 bases). Trimming stripped 5 bases from V and 1 base from J, with 14 bases between. This CDR3 spans 15 amino acids. Germline loops: CDR1 MDHEN, CDR2 SYDVKM.

The J gene is TRBJ1-6, the V gene TRBV28; D remains unclear. CDR1 and CDR2 from the germline V gene are MDHEN and SYDVKM. This CDR3 spans 15 amino acids. With 3 bases removed from V and 4 bases from J, the gap between germline ends came to 10 bases. This CDR3 is CASSLTNAYNSPLHF. The CDR3 DNA sequence: TGTGCCAGCAGTTTGACAAACGCATATAATTCACCCCTCCACTTT.

The chain carries TRBV19 and TRBJ2-1; D possibly corresponds to TRBD1 (5 bases). V lost 4 bases, J lost 5 bases, and 12 bases lay in between. CDR3 length equals 14 residues. Germline CDR1 LNHDA, CDR2 SQIVND (reference sequence). The DNA for the CDR3 is TGTGCCAGTAGTAGAGAACGACAGCACAATGAGCAGTTCTTC. Translating it yields CASSRERQHNEQFF.

This clone was seen a single time. This chain uses TRBV5-1 with TRBJ2-3; 9 nucleotides match TRBD1. V shed 4 bases and J 4 bases; nucleotides not matched to a gene: 25. The CDR3 totals 21 residues. The germline CDR1 and CDR2 sequences are SGHRS and YFSETQ. The CDR3 here is CASSRRMSQSRDREPPDTQYF. DNA of the CDR3: TGCGCCAGCAGCCGGCGTATGTCCCAGTCCCGGGACAGGGAACCCCCAGATACGCAGTATTTT.

CDR3 in DNA: TGTGCCAGCAGCTTGAGCGGAGGGACAGGGGCGTTCCCGGGTGAGACCCAGTACTTC. It is translated as CASSLSGGTGAFPGETQYF. This chain connects TRBV7-6 to TRBJ2-5, with 10 bases matching TRBD1. J was trimmed by 5 bases and V by 3 bases; bases with no gene match: 18. CDR3 size: 19 residues. Germline loops: CDR1 SGHVS, CDR2 FNYEAQ.

The chain combines TRBV9 with TRBJ2-7, with D tentatively TRBD2 (6 bases). CDR1 is SGDLS, CDR2 YYNGEE, per germline. CDR3 length: 15 residues. The germline V and J ends were trimmed by 3 bases and 3 bases, with 16 bases remaining between them. CDR3 DNA: TGTGCCAGCAGCGAGGCCCCAGGAGGGTTCTACGAGCAGTACTTC. It translates to CASSEAPGGFYEQYF.

For the CDR3, the DNA is TGTGCCAGCAGCCAAGAACAGGGGGTCATGAACACTGAAGCTTTCTTT. Residues: CASSQEQGVMNTEAFF. The chain links TRBV4-2 to TRBJ1-1; 8 bases are a match to TRBD1. Trimming at V came to 0 bases and at J to 0 bases, leaving 3 bases not matched to a gene. The CDR3 is made up of 16 amino acids. Germline CDR1 reads LGHNA; CDR2 reads YNFKEQ.

The V gene is TRBV6-1, the J gene TRBJ1-6; D is uncertain. Trimming pared 2 bases from V and 14 bases from J, leaving 16 bases between. The CDR3 runs to 14 residues. CDR1 and CDR2 from the germline V gene are MNHNS and SASEGT. CDR3 sequence (DNA): TGTGCCAGCAGTGAACGGTGGAGGGCGGGGACCCTCCACTTT. It is translated as CASSERWRAGTLHF.

This clone occurred once. The genes are TRBV24-1 and TRBJ2-6, with D unresolved. V shed 7 bases and J shed 0 bases, with 3 bases lying between them. This CDR3 has 13 amino acids. The germline V gene has CDR1 KGHDR and CDR2 SFDVKD. The CDR3 spells CATSRSGANVLTF. As DNA, the CDR3 is TGTGCCACCAGCCGCTCTGGGGCCAACGTCCTGACTTTC.

J is TRBJ1-2 and V is TRBV27; no clear D gene. The V end lost 2 bases, the J end lost 1 base, and 8 bases lay between the germline ends. The length of the CDR3 is 14 residues. The germline gives CDR1 MNHEY, CDR2 SMNVEV (reference sequence). CDR3 residues: CASSLVSGNYGYTF. The DNA of the CDR3 is TGTGCCAGCAGTTTAGTGTCCGGTAACTATGGCTACACCTTC.

The V call is TRBV24-1, the J call TRBJ2-3; 8 bases fit TRBD1. In germline, CDR1 is KGHDR, CDR2 SFDVKD. V was clipped by 3 bases and J by 5 bases; unmatched bases: 9. This CDR3 spans 16 amino acids. Here the CDR3 DNA reads TGTGCCACCAGTGATGGTACCAGGGGGCGCGGAGATACGCAGTATTTT. This sequence encodes CATSDGTRGRGDTQYF.

The V and J genes are TRBV19 and TRBJ2-1; D is possibly TRBD2 (6 bases). V was pared by 4 bases and J by 7 bases, with 14 bases between. Germline CDR1 reads LNHDA; CDR2 reads SQIVND (reference sequence). This CDR3 region has 14 residues. The CDR3 bases are TGTGCCAGTAGTAAATCGGGGGAGTTGAATGAGCAGTTCTTC. This sequence encodes CASSKSGELNEQFF.

The gene calls are TRBV6-5 and TRBJ2-7, with TRBD2 as a possible D gene (5 bases). This CDR3 contains 14 residues. The V end was cut by 7 bases, the J end by 3 bases, with 16 bases between. Germline V gene data show CDR1 as MNHEY and CDR2 as SVGAGI. CDR3 bases: TGTGCCAGCACCGAACCAATAGCGAACTACGAGCAGTACTTC. This encodes CASTEPIANYEQYF.

The rearrangement links TRBV18 to TRBJ1-5; TRBD1 aligns across 8 bases. V was clipped by 4 bases and J by 2 bases; unmatched bases: 7. Germline-derived CDR1 and CDR2 are KGHSH and LQKENI. The length of the CDR3 is 16 residues. In DNA, the CDR3 is TGTGCCAGCTCACGAGGACAGGGAGGAGGCAATCAGCCCCAGCATTTT. Translating it yields CASSRGQGGGNQPQHF. The complete variable domain, with remaining parts taken from reference TRBV18 and TRBJ1-5, reads NAGVMQNPRHLVRRRGQEARLRCSPMKGHSHVYWYRQLPEEGLKFMVYLQKENIIDESGMPKERFSAEFPKEGPSILRIQQVVRGDSAAYFCASSRGQGGGNQPQHFGDGTRLSIL.

J is TRBJ1-1 and V is TRBV2; 8 nucleotides align to TRBD1. V was clipped by 3 bases and J by 1 base; unmatched bases: 1. Germline V gene data show CDR1 as SNHLY and CDR2 as FYNNEI. The CDR3 extends over 14 amino acids. In DNA form, the CDR3 reads TGTGCCAGCAGTGACGACAGGGGGAACACTGAAGCTTTCTTT. Protein product: CASSDDRGNTEAFF.

The rearrangement uses TRBV24-1 and TRBJ2-7; D not resolved. Trimming took off 0 bases at V and 6 bases at J, with 5 bases between the two ends. The length of the CDR3 is 12 residues. Germline V gives CDR1 KGHDR, CDR2 SFDVKD. CDR3 coding DNA: TGTGCCACCAGTGATTTGCGGTCCGAGCAGTACTTC. This codes for CATSDLRSEQYF.

This clone was seen more than once but under ten times. The chain couples TRBV28 to TRBJ1-2; 8 nucleotides line up with TRBD1. Trimming at V came to 6 bases and at J to 8 bases, leaving 8 bases not matched to a gene. The germline CDR1 and CDR2 sequences are MDHEN and SYDVKM. The CDR3 loop spans 13 amino acids. DNA for the CDR3: TGTGCCAGCAGCCAGGGACAGGAAGGGGGCTACACCTTC. Its protein product is CASSQGQEGGYTF.

The chain combines TRBV6-1 with TRBJ2-7; D perhaps matches TRBD2 (6 bases). This CDR3 has 15 residues. Germline V gene lookup returns CDR1 MNHNS and CDR2 SASEGT. The V end lost 0 bases, the J end lost 2 bases, and 11 bases lay between the germline ends. This CDR3 is CASSEAAGSTYEQYF. The CDR3 bases are TGTGCCAGCAGTGAAGCGGCGGGGTCTACCTACGAGCAGTACTTC.

CDR3 sequence (DNA): TGTGCCAGCAGTCTAGGGGCTAGAGGTTTCGCTCAGTACTTC. Protein: CASSLGARGFAQYF. V is TRBV6-6 and J is TRBJ2-4; D possibly corresponds to TRBD1 (5 bases). The CDR3 consists of 14 residues. V was clipped by 5 bases and J by 12 bases, with 20 bases between them. Germline CDR1 is MNHNY and CDR2 is SVGAGI (reference sequence).

The V gene is TRBV6-2 or TRBV6-3, the J gene TRBJ1-4; D remains unclear. Germline CDR1 is MNHEY and CDR2 is SVGEGT. Trimming stripped 1 base from V and 5 bases from J, with 11 bases between. The CDR3 covers 15 residues. CDR3 sequence (DNA): TGTGCCAGCAGTTACTTCGGACTCCAGAATGAAAAACTGTTTTTT. Translated, it gives CASSYFGLQNEKLFF.

Regarding this clone: The sample has other DNA sequences that encode this CDR3 too. V gene TRBV12-3 or TRBV12-4 combines with J gene TRBJ2-2, with TRBD1 identical over 7 bases. The CDR3 length is 12 residues. V shed 8 bases and J 5 bases; nucleotides not matched to a gene: 2. CDR3: CASDRVTGELFF. The CDR3 nucleotides read TGTGCCAGCGACAGGGTAACCGGGGAGCTGTTTTTT.

CDR3 loop: CASSERLDPADTQYF. CDR3 nucleotides: TGTGCCAGCAGCGAACGACTAGACCCGGCAGATACGCAGTATTTT. The chain links TRBV7-9 to TRBJ2-3; possibly TRBD2 for D (6 bases). Trimming stripped 5 bases from V and 4 bases from J, with 16 bases between. The CDR3 extends over 15 amino acids. Germline V lookup: CDR1 SEHNR, CDR2 FQNEAQ (reference sequence).